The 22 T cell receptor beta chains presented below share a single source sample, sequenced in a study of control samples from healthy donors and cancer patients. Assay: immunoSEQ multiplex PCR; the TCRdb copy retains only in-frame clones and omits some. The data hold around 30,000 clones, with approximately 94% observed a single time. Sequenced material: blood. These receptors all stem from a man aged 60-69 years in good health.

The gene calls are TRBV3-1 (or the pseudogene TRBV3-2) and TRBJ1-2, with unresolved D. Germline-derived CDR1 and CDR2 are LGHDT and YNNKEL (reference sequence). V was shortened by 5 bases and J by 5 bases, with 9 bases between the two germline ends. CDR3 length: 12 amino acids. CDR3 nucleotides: TGTGCCAGCAGCAATAGGAGGTATGGCTACACCTTC. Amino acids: CASSNRRYGYTF.

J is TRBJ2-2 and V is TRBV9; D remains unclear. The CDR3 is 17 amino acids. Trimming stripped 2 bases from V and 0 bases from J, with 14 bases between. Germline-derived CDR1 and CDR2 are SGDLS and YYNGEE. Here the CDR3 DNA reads TGTGCCAGCAGCGTCTTCGATCGTGGGGCGAACACCGGGGAGCTGTTTTTT. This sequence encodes CASSVFDRGANTGELFF.

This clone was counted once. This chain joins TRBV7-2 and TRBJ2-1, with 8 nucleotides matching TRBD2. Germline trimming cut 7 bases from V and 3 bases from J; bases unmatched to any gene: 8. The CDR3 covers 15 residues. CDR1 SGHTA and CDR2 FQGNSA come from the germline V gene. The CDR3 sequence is CASIEGLGDYNEQFF. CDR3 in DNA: TGTGCCAGCATCGAGGGACTAGGCGACTACAATGAGCAGTTCTTC.

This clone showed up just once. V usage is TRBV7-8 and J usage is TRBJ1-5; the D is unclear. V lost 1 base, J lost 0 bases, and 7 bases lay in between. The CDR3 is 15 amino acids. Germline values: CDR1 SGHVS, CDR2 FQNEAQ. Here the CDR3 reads CASSLGSFSNQPQHF. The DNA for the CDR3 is TGTGCCAGCAGCTTAGGGTCCTTTAGCAATCAGCCCCAGCATTTT. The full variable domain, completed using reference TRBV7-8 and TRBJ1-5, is GAGVSQSPRYKVAKRGQDVALRCDPISGHVSLFWYQQALGQGPEFLTYFQNEAQLDKSGLPSDRFFAERPEGSVSTLKIQRTQQEDSAVYLCASSLGSFSNQPQHFGDGTRLSIL.

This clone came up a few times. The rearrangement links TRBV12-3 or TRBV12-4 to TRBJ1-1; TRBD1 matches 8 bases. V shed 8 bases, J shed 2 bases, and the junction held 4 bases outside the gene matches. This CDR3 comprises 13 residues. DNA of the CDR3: TGTGCCAGCTCTGACAGGGGCAACACTGAAGCTTTCTTT. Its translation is CASSDRGNTEAFF.

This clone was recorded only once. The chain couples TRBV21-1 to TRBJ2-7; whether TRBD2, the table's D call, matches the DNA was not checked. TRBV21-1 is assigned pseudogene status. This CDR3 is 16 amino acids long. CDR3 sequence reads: CASSKVGGGPLYEQYF. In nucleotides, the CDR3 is TGTGCCAGCAGCAAAGTTGGGGGGGGTCCCCTCTACGAGCAGTACTTC.

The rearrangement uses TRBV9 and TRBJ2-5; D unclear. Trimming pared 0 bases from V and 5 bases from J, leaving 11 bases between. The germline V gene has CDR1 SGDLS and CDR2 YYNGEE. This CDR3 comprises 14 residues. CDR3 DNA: TGTGCCAGCAGCGTAGACGGGTTCTGGGAGACCCAGTACTTC. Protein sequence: CASSVDGFWETQYF.

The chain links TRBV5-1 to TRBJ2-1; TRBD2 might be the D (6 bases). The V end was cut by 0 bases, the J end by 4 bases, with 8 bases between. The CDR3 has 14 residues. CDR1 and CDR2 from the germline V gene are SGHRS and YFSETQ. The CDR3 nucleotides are TGCGCCAGCAGCTTGGGCGGGGCGTACAATGAGCAGTTCTTC. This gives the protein CASSLGGAYNEQFF.

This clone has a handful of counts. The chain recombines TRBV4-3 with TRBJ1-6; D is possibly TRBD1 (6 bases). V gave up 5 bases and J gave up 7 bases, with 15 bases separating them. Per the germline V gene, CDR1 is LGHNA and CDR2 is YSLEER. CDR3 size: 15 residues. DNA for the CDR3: TGCGCCAGCAGCACCAAAACAGGGACCAATTCACCCCTCCACTTT. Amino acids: CASSTKTGTNSPLHF.

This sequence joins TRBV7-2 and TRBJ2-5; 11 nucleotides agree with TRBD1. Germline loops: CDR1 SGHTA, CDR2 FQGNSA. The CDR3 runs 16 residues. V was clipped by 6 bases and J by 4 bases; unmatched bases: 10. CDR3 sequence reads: CASRSQPGQGVETQYF. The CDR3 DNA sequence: TGTGCCAGCAGGTCACAACCGGGACAGGGGGTAGAGACCCAGTACTTC.

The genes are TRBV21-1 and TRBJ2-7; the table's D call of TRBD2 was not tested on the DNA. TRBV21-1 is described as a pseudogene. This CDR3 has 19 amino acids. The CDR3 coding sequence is TGTGCCAGCAGCAAAGGCCTCCTGTTGGGAGGTAGGGTGAACTACGAGCAGTACTTC. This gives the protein CASSKGLLLGGRVNYEQYF.

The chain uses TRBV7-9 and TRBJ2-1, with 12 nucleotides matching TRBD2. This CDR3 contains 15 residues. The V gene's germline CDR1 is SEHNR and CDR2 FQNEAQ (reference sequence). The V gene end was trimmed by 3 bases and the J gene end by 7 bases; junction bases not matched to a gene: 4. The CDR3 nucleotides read TGTGCCAGCAGCTTTGGGACTAGCGGGTTTAATGAGCAGTTCTTC. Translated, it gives CASSFGTSGFNEQFF.

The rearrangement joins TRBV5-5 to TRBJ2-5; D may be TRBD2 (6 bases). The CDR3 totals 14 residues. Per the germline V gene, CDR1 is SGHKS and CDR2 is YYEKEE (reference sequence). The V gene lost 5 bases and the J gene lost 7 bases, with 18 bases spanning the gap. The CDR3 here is CASRWDSGKVTQYF. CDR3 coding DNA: TGTGCCAGCAGATGGGACTCGGGAAAGGTGACCCAGTACTTC.

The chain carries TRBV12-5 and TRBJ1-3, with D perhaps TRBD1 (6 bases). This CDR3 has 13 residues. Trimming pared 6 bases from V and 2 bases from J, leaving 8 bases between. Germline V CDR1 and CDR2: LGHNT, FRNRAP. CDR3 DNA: TGTGCTAGTGGCAGGGGTCCTGGAAACACCATATATTTT. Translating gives CASGRGPGNTIYF.

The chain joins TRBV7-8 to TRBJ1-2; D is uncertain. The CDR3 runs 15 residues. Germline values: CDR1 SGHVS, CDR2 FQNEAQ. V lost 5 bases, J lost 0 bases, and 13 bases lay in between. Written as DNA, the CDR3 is TGTGCCAGCAGCCAATTCTCCTTTTCTAACTATGGCTACACCTTC. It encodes CASSQFSFSNYGYTF. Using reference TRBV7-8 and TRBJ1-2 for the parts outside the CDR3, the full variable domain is GAGVSQSPRYKVAKRGQDVALRCDPISGHVSLFWYQQALGQGPEFLTYFQNEAQLDKSGLPSDRFFAERPEGSVSTLKIQRTQQEDSAVYLCASSQFSFSNYGYTFGSGTRLTVV.

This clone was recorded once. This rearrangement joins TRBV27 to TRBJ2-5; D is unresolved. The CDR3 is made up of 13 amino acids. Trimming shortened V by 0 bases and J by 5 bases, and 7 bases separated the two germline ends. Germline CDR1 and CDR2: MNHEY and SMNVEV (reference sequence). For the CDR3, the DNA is TGTGCCAGCAGTTTATCTAGGTGGGAGACCCAGTACTTC. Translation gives CASSLSRWETQYF.

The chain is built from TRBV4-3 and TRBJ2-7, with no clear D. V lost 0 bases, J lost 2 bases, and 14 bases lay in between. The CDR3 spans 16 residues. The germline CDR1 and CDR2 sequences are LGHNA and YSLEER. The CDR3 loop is CASSQENLRPPYEQYF. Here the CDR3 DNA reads TGCGCCAGCAGCCAAGAAAATCTCAGGCCCCCCTACGAGCAGTACTTC.

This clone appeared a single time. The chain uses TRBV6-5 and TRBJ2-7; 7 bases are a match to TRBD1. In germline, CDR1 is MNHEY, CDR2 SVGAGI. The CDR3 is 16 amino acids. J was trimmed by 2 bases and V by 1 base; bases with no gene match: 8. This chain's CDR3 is CASSYLSGQVPYEQYF. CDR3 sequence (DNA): TGTGCCAGCAGTTACTTGTCCGGACAGGTTCCCTACGAGCAGTACTTC.

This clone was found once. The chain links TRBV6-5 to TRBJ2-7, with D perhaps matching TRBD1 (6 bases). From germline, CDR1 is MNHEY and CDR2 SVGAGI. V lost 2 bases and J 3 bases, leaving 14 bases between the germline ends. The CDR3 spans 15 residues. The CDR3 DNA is TGTGCCAGCAGTTACGAGGCAGGGGCCAACTACGAGCAGTACTTC. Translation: CASSYEAGANYEQYF.

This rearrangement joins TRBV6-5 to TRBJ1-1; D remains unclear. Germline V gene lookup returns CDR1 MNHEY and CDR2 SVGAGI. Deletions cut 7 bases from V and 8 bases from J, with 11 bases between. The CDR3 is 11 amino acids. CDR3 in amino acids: CASIKYLEAFF. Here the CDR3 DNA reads TGTGCCAGCATTAAGTACCTGGAAGCTTTCTTT.

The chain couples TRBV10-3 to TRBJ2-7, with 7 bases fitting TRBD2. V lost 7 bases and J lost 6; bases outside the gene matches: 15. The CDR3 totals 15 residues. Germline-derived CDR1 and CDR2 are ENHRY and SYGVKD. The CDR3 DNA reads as TGTGCCATCACCAGAGCGGTTGGGGAGGGTGGCGAGCAGTACTTC. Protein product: CAITRAVGEGGEQYF.

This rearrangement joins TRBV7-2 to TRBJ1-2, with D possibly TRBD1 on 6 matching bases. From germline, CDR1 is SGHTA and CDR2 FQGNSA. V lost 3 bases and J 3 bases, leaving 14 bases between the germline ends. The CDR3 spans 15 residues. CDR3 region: CTSSFKGGGDYGYTF. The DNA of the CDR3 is TGTACCAGCAGCTTTAAAGGGGGTGGGGACTATGGCTACACCTTC.